These 20 T cell receptor beta chains originate from one sample sequenced in a study of Ad26.COV2.S vaccination and SARS-CoV-2 variants. Assay used: immunoSEQ multiplex PCR; TCRdb lists only in-frame clones, some missing. The sample comprises over 110,000 clones, 75% to 90% of which are singletons, and approximately 5% rests with the top ten. Sequenced material: peripheral blood, taken after recovery from COVID-19. These receptors all come from a human donor who had recovered from COVID-19.

This clone has just one count. The gene calls are TRBV7-9 and TRBJ1-2; 7 nucleotides line up with TRBD1. Germline V lookup: CDR1 SEHNR, CDR2 FQNEAQ (reference sequence). J was trimmed by 8 bases and V by 4 bases; bases with no gene match: 10. This CDR3 has 14 residues. Here the CDR3 DNA reads TGTGCCAGCAGCTCCGCCCAGGGGGTCGGAGGCTACACCTTC. This gives the protein CASSSAQGVGGYTF.

This chain connects TRBV27 to TRBJ2-7; 8 nucleotides agree with TRBD1. J gave up 1 base and V 8 bases, and 7 bases lay outside the gene matches. The length of the CDR3 is 14 residues. Germline V lookup: CDR1 MNHEY, CDR2 SMNVEV (reference sequence). CDR3 amino acids: CASGPGTGSYEQYF. CDR3 sequence (DNA): TGTGCCAGCGGTCCCGGGACAGGATCCTACGAGCAGTACTTC.

J is TRBJ1-3 and V is TRBV19; possible D gene TRBD1, 5 bases. Trimming cost V 7 bases and J 4 bases, with 14 bases left between them. The length of the CDR3 is 14 residues. Germline V gene data show CDR1 as LNHDA and CDR2 as SQIVND (reference sequence). CDR3 sequence reads: CASMVQGAGNTIYF. In DNA form, the CDR3 reads TGTGCCAGTATGGTCCAGGGAGCCGGAAACACCATATATTTT.

The chain is built from TRBV4-3 and TRBJ2-1; D is perhaps TRBD1 (6 bases). Germline-derived CDR1 and CDR2 are LGHNA and YSLEER. The CDR3 is made up of 14 amino acids. V lost 2 bases to trimming and J lost 7 bases, with 12 bases between them. The CDR3 sequence: CASSQSMGANEQFF. In nucleotides, the CDR3 is TGCGCCAGCAGCCAATCTATGGGGGCGAATGAGCAGTTCTTC.

In this sample, this clone is medium-sized. The chain is built from TRBV5-4 and TRBJ2-7; maybe TRBD2 (6 bases). This CDR3 has 15 residues. V dropped 4 bases and J dropped 1 base, with 15 bases sitting between them. Germline V gene lookup returns CDR1 SGHNT and CDR2 YYREEE (reference sequence). The chain's CDR3 is CASSAGGPLSYEQYF. The CDR3 nucleotides read TGTGCCAGCAGCGCCGGGGGACCTCTATCCTACGAGCAGTACTTC.

The gene calls are TRBV19 and TRBJ1-1; 10 bases align to TRBD1. Germline V lookup: CDR1 LNHDA, CDR2 SQIVND (reference sequence). Trimming took 7 bases from V and 9 from J; bases not matched to a gene: 14. The CDR3 totals 15 residues. CDR3 DNA: TGTGCCAGTATTTCCCGGACGGGACAGGGGAGGAAAGCTTTCTTT. This encodes CASISRTGQGRKAFF. The full variable domain, with the rest looked up from reference TRBV19 and TRBJ1-1, is DGGITQSPKYLFRKEGQNVTLSCEQNLNHDAMYWYRQDPGQGLRLIYYSQIVNDFQKGDIAEGYSVSREKKESFPLTVTSAQKNPTAFYLCASISRTGQGRKAFFGQGTRLTVV.

This rearrangement joins TRBV7-2 to TRBJ1-2; D remains ambiguous. V lost 2 bases and J lost 3, with 10 bases in between. This CDR3 has 14 amino acids. Germline V CDR1 and CDR2: SGHTA, FQGNSA. CDR3 sequence: CASSLSSRDYGYTF. DNA for the CDR3: TGTGCCAGCAGCTTATCGAGCAGAGACTATGGCTACACCTTC.

The genes are TRBV27 and TRBJ1-1; TRBD1 might be the D (6 bases). The CDR3 extends over 17 amino acids. V shed 0 bases and J shed 0 bases, with 14 bases lying between them. CDR1 and CDR2 from the germline V gene are MNHEY and SMNVEV (reference sequence). The CDR3 here is CASSLSRDKEMNTEAFF. CDR3 nucleotide sequence: TGTGCCAGCAGTTTATCCCGGGACAAAGAAATGAACACTGAAGCTTTCTTT.

J is TRBJ2-4 and V is TRBV6-5; the D gene is possibly TRBD2 (5 bases). The V gene lost 11 bases and the J gene lost 6 bases, with 11 bases spanning the gap. Germline assignment: CDR1 MNHEY and CDR2 SVGAGI. The CDR3 covers 11 residues. The CDR3 DNA reads TGTGCCGCCGGACTGAGAAACATTCAGTACTTC. Residues: CAAGLRNIQYF.

This clone has more than one count but fewer than ten. The chain employs TRBV3-1 (or the pseudogene TRBV3-2) and TRBJ2-1, with D perhaps given as TRBD1 or TRBD2 (5 bases each). Per germline, CDR1 LGHDT and CDR2 YNNKEL (reference sequence). Trimming took off 4 bases at V and 8 bases at J, with 12 bases between the two ends. The CDR3 consists of 13 residues. The CDR3 here is CASSRKGPYEQFF. DNA of the CDR3: TGTGCCAGCAGCCGTAAGGGACCCTATGAGCAGTTCTTC.

In its sample, this clone was seen once. V and J are TRBV10-3 and TRBJ1-1, with TRBD1 matching 10 bases. Per germline, CDR1 ENHRY and CDR2 SYGVKD. Germline trimming cut 8 bases from V and 7 bases from J; bases unmatched to any gene: 4. CDR3 length equals 12 residues. CDR3 sequence (DNA): TGTGCCATCGGAGGACAGGGGGGTGAAGCTTTCTTT. It yields the protein CAIGGQGGEAFF.

V gene TRBV27 combines with J gene TRBJ1-1, with unresolved D. The germline CDR1 and CDR2 sequences are MNHEY and SMNVEV (reference sequence). This CDR3 region has 13 residues. Trimming left V 6 bases short and J 1 base short, with 9 bases between. The CDR3 spells CASSVHGNTEAFF. CDR3 nucleotide sequence: TGTGCCAGCAGCGTACATGGGAACACTGAAGCTTTCTTT.

In its sample, this clone was seen a few times. The genes are TRBV6-5 and TRBJ1-1; D ambiguous. This CDR3 spans 13 amino acids. V lost 2 bases and J lost 2, with 6 bases in between. The germline V gene has CDR1 MNHEY and CDR2 SVGAGI. CDR3 sequence (DNA): TGTGCCAGCAGTTACGAAGAAAACACTGAAGCTTTCTTT. Translation: CASSYEENTEAFF.

This clone was observed a handful of times. V gene TRBV7-2 combines with J gene TRBJ2-7; TRBD1 matches at 9 bases. The germline V gene has CDR1 SGHTA and CDR2 FQGNSA. The junction had 2 bases not matched to a gene; V was cut back by 1 base and J by 4 bases. The CDR3 totals 14 residues. CDR3 loop: CASSLEGTGYEQYF. For the CDR3, the DNA is TGTGCCAGCAGCTTAGAGGGGACAGGGTACGAGCAGTACTTC.

The chain links TRBV9 to TRBJ2-3; TRBD1 might be the D (6 bases). The CDR3 consists of 17 residues. With 4 bases removed from V and 0 bases from J, the gap between germline ends came to 18 bases. Germline values: CDR1 SGDLS, CDR2 YYNGEE. CDR3 coding DNA: TGTGCCAGCAGCCCCCATGGGGGCCGATCTAGCACAGATACGCAGTATTTT. This gives the protein CASSPHGGRSSTDTQYF.

The chain has TRBV29-1 and TRBJ2-7; no clear D gene. CDR3 length equals 17 residues. Germline V CDR1 and CDR2: SQVTM, ANQGSEA. The V and J ends lost 1 base and 0 bases respectively, with 19 bases between them. The CDR3 sequence: CSVEGAAKGHPSYEQYF. In nucleotides, the CDR3 is TGCAGCGTTGAAGGGGCGGCTAAAGGGCATCCCTCCTACGAGCAGTACTTC.

As to this clone: At one boundary the junction diverges from the germline segment, which might be a read error. The V call is TRBV30, the J call TRBJ1-1; the D gene is possibly TRBD1 (5 bases). The CDR3 spans 14 residues. Germline CDR1 GTSNPN, CDR2 SVGIG (reference sequence). CDR3 protein: CAWSVHGSGTGAFF. Here the CDR3 DNA reads TGTGCCTGGAGTGTACATGGGTCAGGGACTGGAGCTTTCTTT.

This clone was seen a single time. The chain uses TRBV5-6 and TRBJ1-1, with unresolved D. Germline-derived CDR1 and CDR2 are SGHDT and YYEEEE. The CDR3 has 15 amino acids. V shed 1 base and J shed 6 bases, with 16 bases lying between them. CDR3 loop: CASSLWGTNRAEAFF. CDR3 nucleotide sequence: TGTGCCAGCAGCTTGTGGGGAACGAATCGGGCTGAAGCTTTCTTT.

This clone was observed once. The V and J genes are TRBV7-6 and TRBJ1-4; 9 bases line up with TRBD1. Germline values: CDR1 SGHVS, CDR2 FNYEAQ. V shed 0 bases, J shed 8 bases, and the junction held 1 base outside the gene matches. There are 14 residues in the CDR3. CDR3 sequence reads: CASSLAGQGEKLFF. The CDR3 nucleotides are TGTGCCAGCAGCTTAGCAGGACAGGGGGAAAAACTGTTTTTT. Looking up the rest from reference TRBV7-6 and TRBJ1-4 gives the full variable domain: GAGVSQSPRYKVTKRGQDVALRCDPISGHVSLYWYRQALGQGPEFLTYFNYEAQQDKSGLPNDRFSAERPEGSISTLTIQRTEQRDSAMYRCASSLAGQGEKLFFGSGTQLSVL.

This chain connects TRBV6-5 to TRBJ1-2; 7 nucleotides align to TRBD1. From germline, CDR1 is MNHEY and CDR2 SVGAGI. This CDR3 contains 12 residues. V trimming: 6 bases; J trimming: 10 bases; junction bases outside the gene matches: 8. CDR3 sequence (DNA): TGTGCCAGCAGAAGAGCAGGGGGTCCCTACACCTTC. Translation gives CASRRAGGPYTF.